The next 7 T cell receptor beta chains were all read from a single sample in a study of T-cell reconstitution after alpha-beta-depleted transplantation in children. Construction of the TCRbeta library involved unique molecular identifiers. MiXCR, run by TCRdb on the PCR reads, gives a single entry per CDR3 protein. The sample lists hundreds of thousands of distinct CDR3 sequences, over 10% seen once, with roughly 0.77% in the top ten. The material sequenced was PBMCs, taken before TCRalphabeta/CD19-depleted stem cell transplant. The receptors here all came from a girl aged 2 to 10 with congenital amegakaryocytic thrombocytopenia, due to receive a stem cell transplant.

This clonotype was counted many times. V is TRBV28 and J is TRBJ2-1; no clear D. Trimming shortened V by 6 bases and J by 6 bases, and 18 bases separated the two germline ends. Germline CDR1 and CDR2: MDHEN and SYDVKM. The CDR3 consists of 15 residues. CDR3: CASRKVRVGINEQFF. CDR3 coding DNA: TGTGCCAGCAGAAAAGTTCGGGTCGGCATCAATGAGCAGTTCTTC.

The gene calls are TRBV5-1 and TRBJ1-1; tentatively, D is TRBD1 (5 bases). The CDR3 covers 14 residues. Trimming took off 0 bases at V and 2 bases at J, with 8 bases between the two ends. Germline V gene lookup returns CDR1 SGHRS and CDR2 YFSETQ. The CDR3: CASSLEGINTEAFF. The CDR3 bases are TGCGCCAGCAGCTTGGAGGGGATCAACACTGAAGCTTTCTTT.

This clonotype was detected a few times. The chain employs TRBV5-1 and TRBJ2-4; D remains unclear. With 2 bases removed from V and 2 bases from J, the gap between germline ends came to 8 bases. In germline, CDR1 is SGHRS, CDR2 YFSETQ. This CDR3 has 14 amino acids. CDR3 sequence (DNA): TGCGCCAGCAGCTTCTCAGCTACCAAAAACATTCAGTACTTC. Translating it yields CASSFSATKNIQYF.

The chain combines TRBV18 with TRBJ2-1; tentative D call: TRBD2 (6 bases). This CDR3 spans 17 amino acids. V lost 4 bases and J 0 bases, leaving 16 bases between the germline ends. Germline V CDR1 and CDR2: KGHSH, LQKENI. In nucleotides, the CDR3 is TGTGCCAGCTCACGGGGTAGCGGAATGAGCTCCTACAATGAGCAGTTCTTC. As protein: CASSRGSGMSSYNEQFF.

This clonotype has a count of ten or more. The chain couples TRBV7-8 to TRBJ2-3; weak D call: TRBD2 (6 bases). Looked up from germline, CDR1 is SGHVS and CDR2 is FQNEAQ. V lost 5 bases and J 3 bases, leaving 15 bases between the germline ends. The CDR3 has 15 amino acids. This CDR3 reads CASSQFSGGTDTQYF. The CDR3 nucleotides are TGTGCCAGCAGCCAGTTTAGCGGTGGGACAGATACGCAGTATTTT.

This clonotype was picked up many times. The CDR3 sequence is CAIGQSSYNEQFF. DNA for the CDR3: TGTGCCATCGGACAGAGCTCCTACAATGAGCAGTTCTTC. The chain couples TRBV6-1 to TRBJ2-1; possible D gene TRBD1, 6 bases. Germline CDR1 is MNHNS and CDR2 is SASEGT. Trimming removed 10 bases from V and 0 bases from J, with 10 bases in between. This CDR3 region has 13 residues.

V and J are TRBV20-1 and TRBJ1-5; 9 nucleotides agree with TRBD1. V was pared by 2 bases and J by 5 bases, with 10 bases of the junction left unmatched. The CDR3 contains 16 residues. CDR1 and CDR2 from the germline V gene are DFQATT and SNEGSKA (reference sequence). The CDR3 DNA follows: TGCAGTGCTAGAAGGGAGGGACAGGGTGAGGATCAGCCCCAGCATTTT. Translating gives CSARREGQGEDQPQHF.